The 29 T cell receptor beta chains below come from one sample, sequenced in a study of vaccination and CD4 T cells after COVID-19. Sequencing of cultured CD4+ T cell DNA used the Oncomine TCR Beta short-read assay. Via MiXCR, TCRdb re-called the PCR reads, giving one row per CDR3 protein. The table records 20,000 to 25,000 distinct CDR3 sequences, less than 75% of them present only once. The antigens for these receptors are not known. Sample treatment: approximately nine-day PBMC culture with coronavirus spike peptide pools or control peptides (ViraFEST assay). The source material was CD4+ T cells from blood, cultured in vitro. These receptors were obtained from a human donor who had recovered from COVID-19.

This clonotype was seen only a few times. This sequence joins TRBV7-2 and TRBJ1-2; D ambiguous. Deletions cut 0 bases from V and 8 bases from J, with 7 bases between. The CDR3 has 12 residues. Germline lookup yields CDR1 SGHTA and CDR2 FQGNSA. CDR3 nucleotide sequence: TGTGCCAGCAGCTTAGCTGGTGGAGGCTACACCTTC. Translated, it gives CASSLAGGGYTF.

The V gene is TRBV20-1, the J gene TRBJ2-1, with D perhaps TRBD2 (5 bases). CDR3 length: 17 residues. Per germline, CDR1 DFQATT and CDR2 SNEGSKA (reference sequence). Between the trimmed V and J ends, which lost 5 bases and 2 bases, there was a span of 22 bases. CDR3 protein: CSASERRSGRAYNEQFF. Written as DNA, the CDR3 is TGCAGTGCTTCAGAGAGGAGGAGCGGACGAGCCTACAATGAGCAGTTCTTC.

CDR3 nucleotide sequence: TGTGCCAGCAGAGTCGACAGGGGGAGCAATCAGCCCCAGCATTTT. As protein: CASRVDRGSNQPQHF. The chain couples TRBV6-1 to TRBJ1-5; 9 bases match TRBD1. With 6 bases clipped from V and 1 base from J, the junction kept 4 bases outside the gene matches. The CDR3 loop spans 15 amino acids. Germline CDR1 and CDR2: MNHNS and SASEGT.

This chain connects TRBV5-4 to TRBJ2-7; 11 nucleotides line up with TRBD1. V gave up 0 bases and J gave up 8 bases; unmatched junction bases: 4. Germline V gene lookup returns CDR1 SGHNT and CDR2 YYREEE (reference sequence). The length of the CDR3 is 14 residues. The CDR3 nucleotides read TGTGCCAGCAGCTTGGCCGGGACAGGGGGGCAGCAGTACTTC. It is translated as CASSLAGTGGQQYF.

The rearrangement uses TRBV7-9 and TRBJ1-2; D remains ambiguous. The CDR3 is 14 amino acids. The germline CDR1 and CDR2 sequences are SEHNR and FQNEAQ (reference sequence). The V end was cut by 0 bases, the J end by 5 bases, with 10 bases between. Here the CDR3 reads CASSLASSSYGYTF. The DNA for the CDR3 is TGTGCCAGCAGCTTAGCTTCATCTTCGTATGGCTACACCTTC.

To note about this clonotype: The junction shows a germline mismatch at one end, possibly a read error. V usage is TRBV3-1 and J usage is TRBJ2-7; no firm D call. There are 11 residues in the CDR3. Germline CDR1 reads LGHDT; CDR2 reads YNNKEL (reference sequence). CDR3 loop: CASSQGTGPHF. CDR3 nucleotides: TGTGCCAGCAGCCAAGGAACCGGGCCCCACTTC.

The chain recombines TRBV15 with TRBJ1-5; D is unresolved. The CDR3 contains 14 residues. Germline V lookup: CDR1 LNHNV, CDR2 YYDKDF (reference sequence). Trimming left V 3 bases short and J 3 bases short, with 9 bases between. The CDR3 DNA is TGTGCCACCAGCAGGACGGCCGTCAATCAGCCCCAGCATTTT. This gives the protein CATSRTAVNQPQHF.

The genes are TRBV28 and TRBJ1-1; D perhaps matches TRBD1 (5 bases). CDR3 length: 11 amino acids. CDR1 and CDR2 (germline): MDHEN, SYDVKM. Trimming stripped 8 bases from V and 10 bases from J, with 14 bases between. The CDR3 loop reads CASFFFGGAFF. CDR3 in DNA: TGTGCCAGCTTTTTTTTTGGGGGAGCTTTCTTT.

CDR3 DNA sequence: TGCGCCAGCAGCTTTCGTGGCGAGCAGTACTTC. This translates into CASSFRGEQYF. The chain recombines TRBV5-1 with TRBJ2-7; D gene ambiguous. CDR1 is SGHRS, CDR2 YFSETQ, per germline. CDR3 length: 11 residues. V dropped 2 bases and J dropped 6 bases, with 6 bases sitting between them.

The chain has TRBV28 and TRBJ1-2; maybe TRBD1 (5 bases). From germline, CDR1 is MDHEN and CDR2 SYDVKM. There are 15 residues in the CDR3. V was shortened by 8 bases and J by 4 bases, with 20 bases between the two germline ends. The CDR3 sequence: CASYQAGGRGYGYTF. In nucleotides, the CDR3 is TGTGCCAGCTATCAGGCCGGGGGGAGAGGCTATGGCTACACCTTC.

The rearrangement joins TRBV7-2 to TRBJ1-3; D is undetermined. This CDR3 spans 16 amino acids. CDR1 and CDR2 from the germline V gene are SGHTA and FQGNSA. Deletions cut 5 bases from V and 4 bases from J, with 18 bases between. The CDR3 DNA is TGTGCCAGCAGCGGCCTCGGGCCCCCGCGGGGAAACACCATATATTTT. It codes for CASSGLGPPRGNTIYF. The whole variable domain, filled in from reference TRBV7-2 and TRBJ1-3, reads GAGVSQSPSNKVTEKGKDVELRCDPISGHTALYWYRQSLGQGLEFLIYFQGNSAPDKSGLPSDRFSAERTGGSVSTLTIQRTQQEDSAVYLCASSGLGPPRGNTIYFGEGSWLTVV.

This clonotype has more than one count but fewer than ten. The V and J genes are TRBV6-5 and TRBJ1-2; D call uncertain. The V gene lost 0 bases and the J gene lost 4 bases, with 18 bases spanning the gap. The CDR3 has 17 residues. Germline V CDR1 and CDR2: MNHEY, SVGAGI. This CDR3 is CASSYSKSSWAAYGYTF. CDR3 sequence (DNA): TGTGCCAGCAGTTACTCGAAAAGTAGCTGGGCGGCCTATGGCTACACCTTC.

J is TRBJ2-1 and V is TRBV30, with TRBD1 matching over 7 bases. CDR3 length: 16 residues. Germline V CDR1 and CDR2: GTSNPN, SVGIG (reference sequence). With V trimmed by 2 bases and J by 0 bases, 7 bases remained unmatched. CDR3: CAWSLQGVFSYNEQFF. The CDR3 bases are TGTGCCTGGAGTTTGCAGGGGGTATTCTCCTACAATGAGCAGTTCTTC.

The chain carries TRBV27 and TRBJ2-6, with D hard to call. The CDR3 runs to 16 residues. The V and J ends lost 5 bases and 1 base respectively, with 12 bases between them. Germline-derived CDR1 and CDR2 are MNHEY and SMNVEV (reference sequence). CDR3 in DNA: TGTGCCAGCAGTCCGTCACACCTATCTGGGGCCAACGTCCTGACTTTC. It encodes CASSPSHLSGANVLTF.

The J gene is TRBJ1-2, the V gene TRBV7-2; possibly TRBD1 for D (5 bases). The V end was cut by 8 bases, the J end by 2 bases, with 9 bases between. The CDR3 is 12 residues long. CDR1 and CDR2 (germline): SGHTA, FQGNSA. Here the CDR3 DNA reads TGTGCCAGCCAGCAGGGAAACTATGGCTACACCTTC. Residues: CASQQGNYGYTF.

V gene TRBV7-9 combines with J gene TRBJ1-1; D is ambiguous. Trimming left V 0 bases short and J 5 bases short, with 7 bases between. The CDR3 extends over 13 amino acids. Germline V gene data show CDR1 as SEHNR and CDR2 as FQNEAQ (reference sequence). CDR3 sequence: CASSLAGPTEAFF. CDR3 sequence (DNA): TGTGCCAGCAGCTTAGCGGGTCCGACTGAAGCTTTCTTT.

This sequence joins TRBV27 and TRBJ2-2; D remains ambiguous. Between the trimmed V and J ends, which lost 3 bases and 4 bases, there was a span of 12 bases. CDR3 length: 15 residues. CDR1 is MNHEY and CDR2 is SMNVEV in the germline V gene (reference sequence). The CDR3 here is CASSFRHSPTGELFF. DNA for the CDR3: TGTGCCAGCAGTTTCCGACATTCCCCCACCGGGGAGCTGTTTTTT.

The rearrangement joins TRBV7-8 to TRBJ2-3, with 7 bases that match TRBD1. V dropped 10 bases and J dropped 0; count of bases not matched to a gene: 7. Germline V gene data show CDR1 as SGHVS and CDR2 as FQNEAQ. CDR3 length equals 14 residues. DNA of the CDR3: TGTGCCACCAAACCGGGACAGAGCACAGATACGCAGTATTTT. Translated: CATKPGQSTDTQYF.

This clonotype came up a few times. This sequence joins TRBV7-2 and TRBJ1-2; a weak D match, TRBD1 (5 bases). Germline CDR1 is SGHTA and CDR2 is FQGNSA. The length of the CDR3 is 15 residues. The V gene lost 1 base and the J gene lost 5 bases, with 14 bases spanning the gap. The CDR3 DNA follows: TGTGCCAGCAGCTTAGATGGTGGGGGAAGTTATGGCTACACCTTC. Translated, it gives CASSLDGGGSYGYTF.

The chain uses TRBV19 and TRBJ2-4; TRBD1 matches 9 bases. The V gene's germline CDR1 is LNHDA and CDR2 SQIVND (reference sequence). The V segment lost 1 base and the J segment 7 bases; nucleotides outside the gene matches: 5. This CDR3 region has 15 residues. The CDR3 bases are TGTGCCAGTAGTATAGTCGGGACAGGGAGGAACATTCAGTACTTC. Its protein is CASSIVGTGRNIQYF. The variable domain in full, with the rest retrieved from reference TRBV19 and TRBJ2-4, is DGGITQSPKYLFRKEGQNVTLSCEQNLNHDAMYWYRQDPGQGLRLIYYSQIVNDFQKGDIAEGYSVSREKKESFPLTVTSAQKNPTAFYLCASSIVGTGRNIQYFGAGTRLSVL.

The rearrangement joins TRBV6-5 to TRBJ1-1; D is undetermined. Germline CDR1 is MNHEY and CDR2 is SVGAGI. The CDR3 contains 13 residues. The V end lost 0 bases, the J end lost 4 bases, and 6 bases lay between the germline ends. This CDR3 is CASSYSSVTEAFF. CDR3 DNA sequence: TGTGCCAGCAGTTACTCGTCTGTCACTGAAGCTTTCTTT.

This clonotype was detected only a few times. The chain couples TRBV7-2 to TRBJ2-3; D remains ambiguous. Germline V lookup: CDR1 SGHTA, CDR2 FQGNSA. The CDR3 totals 14 residues. Trimming removed 1 base at V and 2 bases at J, with 7 bases between. The CDR3 loop is CASSLEVVTDTQYF. Here the CDR3 DNA reads TGTGCCAGCAGCTTAGAGGTAGTCACAGATACGCAGTATTTT.

The chain is built from TRBV24-1 and TRBJ2-7; D gene ambiguous. Between the trimmed V and J ends, which lost 5 bases and 3 bases, there was a span of 10 bases. CDR1 is KGHDR and CDR2 is SFDVKD in the germline V gene. The CDR3 loop spans 13 amino acids. Here the CDR3 DNA reads TGTGCCACCAGTGTTGGCAGTTTCTACGAGCAGTACTTC. Translating it yields CATSVGSFYEQYF.

This chain uses TRBV6-2 or TRBV6-3 with TRBJ2-2; 9 bases line up with TRBD1. V shed 2 bases and J 5 bases; nucleotides not matched to a gene: 6. Germline V gene data show CDR1 as MNHEY and CDR2 as SVGEGT. The CDR3 consists of 16 residues. The CDR3 region is CASSYHRGLGTGELFF. CDR3 in DNA: TGTGCCAGCAGTTACCACAGGGGGCTGGGGACCGGGGAGCTGTTTTTT.

The rearrangement joins TRBV7-8 to TRBJ2-7, with D perhaps being TRBD1 or TRBD2 (5 bases each). CDR3 length: 13 residues. The germline V gene has CDR1 SGHVS and CDR2 FQNEAQ. The V end was cut by 5 bases, the J end by 5 bases, with 13 bases between. The CDR3 spells CASSPGTFHEQYF. Here the CDR3 DNA reads TGTGCCAGCAGCCCAGGGACGTTCCACGAGCAGTACTTC.

This chain connects TRBV6-1 to TRBJ2-7, with TRBD1 as a possible D gene (6 bases). Trimming pared 10 bases from V and 2 bases from J, leaving 12 bases between. Germline lookup yields CDR1 MNHNS and CDR2 SASEGT. This CDR3 is 12 amino acids long. The CDR3 sequence: CATTGNTYEQYF. CDR3 DNA: TGTGCCACAACAGGGAACACCTACGAGCAGTACTTC.

This clonotype appeared a few times. J is TRBJ2-2 and V is TRBV4-3, with 8 bases that match TRBD2. Germline CDR1 LGHNA, CDR2 YSLEER. This CDR3 is 15 amino acids long. J was trimmed by 6 bases and V by 4 bases; bases with no gene match: 7. The CDR3 DNA reads TGCGCCAGCAGCCGAGTGGGGACTAGGGCCGGGGAGCTGTTTTTT. Translating gives CASSRVGTRAGELFF.

The chain has TRBV30 and TRBJ2-5, with unresolved D. Trimming took 0 bases from V and 2 from J, leaving 10 bases between them. The germline CDR1 and CDR2 sequences are GTSNPN and SVGIG (reference sequence). The CDR3 has 14 amino acids. In nucleotides, the CDR3 is TGTGCCTGGAGTGTCGGTGGGAAACAAGAGACCCAGTACTTC. It translates to CAWSVGGKQETQYF.

The chain employs TRBV6-2 or TRBV6-3 and TRBJ1-3, with 9 bases matching TRBD1. The CDR3 covers 15 residues. Germline CDR1 and CDR2: MNHEY and SVGEGT. Losses at the gene ends were 6 bases for V and 4 bases for J; bases not matched to a gene: 7. The CDR3 region is CASRTTGGFGNTIYF. CDR3 DNA sequence: TGTGCCAGCAGGACAACAGGGGGCTTCGGAAACACCATATATTTT.